The 19 T cell receptor beta chains reported below all come from one sample, sequenced in a study of tissue T cells after allogeneic stem cell transplantation. Specified time point: mouse harvest day 7 after allogeneic transplant. The graft held 10^6 splenic CD5+ T cells and 10^7 T-cell-depleted bone marrow cells. Assay: immunoSEQ multiplex PCR; the TCRdb copy retains only in-frame clones and omits some. The table shows approximately 8,200 clones, with under 55% occurring only once. The sequenced material came from skin. These receptors came from a female BALB/c mouse given C57BL/6 T cells with graft-versus-host disease after an allogeneic hematopoietic cell transplant.

In its sample, this clone was seen a few times. Each gene name is a mouse one. The CDR3 end lies 1 residue beyond the end of the read and is filled in from the germline J gene. The chain links TRBV13-2 to TRBJ1-4; D not resolved. V was trimmed by 5 bases and J by 3 bases, leaving 8 bases between them. The CDR3 is 13 residues long. CDR1 NNHNN and CDR2 SYGAGS come from the germline V gene (reference sequence). The CDR3 protein is CASGSGTNERLFF. Partial CDR3 DNA: TGTGCCAGCGGCTCCGGGACCAACGAAAGATTATTT.

In its sample, this clone was seen a few times. Each gene name is a mouse one. The read comes to an end 1 residue before the CDR3 does, leaving the germline J gene to fill in the end. The chain joins TRBV3 to TRBJ2-1; a possible D gene is TRBD1 (6 bases). Germline V CDR1 and CDR2: SNHLY, FYNGKV (reference sequence). CDR3 size: 14 residues. Trimming pared 4 bases from V and 3 bases from J, leaving 10 bases between. CDR3 sequence: CASSSARGYAEQFF. Partial CDR3 DNA: TGTGCCAGCAGCTCCGCCAGGGGCTATGCTGAGCAGTTC.

As for this clone: Each gene name is a mouse one. From the germline J gene comes the end of the CDR3, since the read stops 1 residue before it. The V call is TRBV3, the J call TRBJ2-7; the match to TRBD2 covers 8 bases. Trimming cost V 4 bases and J 7 bases; bases outside gene matches: 6. Per germline, CDR1 SNHLY and CDR2 FYNGKV (reference sequence). The CDR3 extends over 13 amino acids. The chain's CDR3 is CASSSLLGDEQYF. The covered CDR3 bases are TGTGCCAGCAGCTCCCTACTGGGGGACGAACAGTAC.

This clone was seen more than once but under ten times. Gene names and germline refer to mouse. The CDR3 end is not reached by the read, which stops 1 residue before it; the germline J gene fills it in. The chain joins TRBV26 to TRBJ1-3; D is undetermined. Germline V CDR1 and CDR2: KGHPV, FQNQEV (reference sequence). This CDR3 has 13 amino acids. V was shortened by 4 bases and J by 0 bases, with 4 bases between the two germline ends. CDR3 region: CASSQNSGNTLYF. CDR3 DNA (partial): TGTGCCAGCAGTCAAAATTCTGGAAATACGCTCTAT.

This clone was observed a few times. Genes and germline are mouse. The CDR3 goes on 1 residue after the read ends, and that part is filled in from the germline J gene. This chain uses TRBV3 with TRBJ2-5; D perhaps matches TRBD2 (6 bases). V gave up 3 bases and J gave up 0 bases, with 7 bases separating them. The CDR3 has 14 amino acids. The V gene's germline CDR1 is SNHLY and CDR2 FYNGKV (reference sequence). Partial CDR3 DNA: TGTGCCAGCAGCTTCTGGGGTAACCAAGACACCCAGTAC. Its protein is CASSFWGNQDTQY. The whole CDR3 sequence reads CASSFWGNQDTQYF.

Notes on this clone: Gene names are mouse gene names. Read coverage stops 1 residue before the CDR3 terminus; the germline J gene supplies the remainder. The chain couples TRBV26 to TRBJ1-4; TRBD1 matches at 7 bases. Germline CDR1 is KGHPV and CDR2 is FQNQEV (reference sequence). J was trimmed by 4 bases and V by 2 bases; bases with no gene match: 4. The CDR3 spans 15 residues. The CDR3 protein is CASSLTGAGNERLFF. Incomplete CDR3 DNA: TGTGCCAGCAGTCTGACAGGGGCGGGCAACGAAAGATTATTT. Combining the CDR3 with reference TRBV26 and TRBJ1-4 gives the whole variable domain NSKVIQTPRYLVKGQGQKAKMRCIPEKGHPVVFWYQQNKNNEFKFLINFQNQEVLQQIDMTEKRFSAECPSNSPCSLEIQSSEAGDSALYLCASSLTGAGNERLFFGHGTKLSVL.

About this clone itself: All gene names here are mouse names. The CDR3 end is not reached by the read, which stops 1 residue before it; the germline J gene fills it in. J is TRBJ1-3 and V is TRBV1; D not certain. Trimming pared 1 base from V and 0 bases from J, leaving 4 bases between. CDR3 length: 14 residues. CDR1 is NSQYPW, CDR2 LRSPGD, per germline (reference sequence). The CDR3 is CTCSAVVSGNTLYF. The DNA read from the CDR3 is TGCACCTGCAGTGCAGTTGTTTCTGGAAATACGCTCTAT. Based on the CDR3 plus reference TRBV1 and TRBJ1-3, the full variable domain is VTLLEQNPRWRLVPRGQAVNLRCILKNSQYPWMSWYQQDLQKQLQWLFTLRSPGDKEVKSLPGADYLATRVTDTELRLQVANMSQGRTLYCTCSAVVSGNTLYFGEGSRLIVV.

By sample share, this clone is large. Germline and genes: mouse. The sequence runs out 1 residue before the end of the CDR3; the remainder is reconstructed from the germline J gene. The chain employs TRBV26 and TRBJ2-2, with D unresolved. This CDR3 has 14 residues. The ends were cut back, 6 bases at V and 0 bases at J, with 8 bases in the middle. Looked up from germline, CDR1 is KGHPV and CDR2 is FQNQEV (reference sequence). The CDR3 is CASSQTTNTGQLYF. CDR3 DNA, as far as it was read: TGTGCCAGCAGCCAGACAACAAACACCGGGCAGCTCTAC.

Comments on this clone: The junction and the germline gene differ at one end; a read error may be behind it. Gene names denote mouse genes. The read halts 1 residue ahead of the CDR3 end, with the missing end drawn from the germline J gene. J is TRBJ2-1 and V is TRBV4; 9 nucleotides align to TRBD2. Germline assignment: CDR1 LGHDT and CDR2 YNNKQL (reference sequence). This CDR3 is 14 amino acids long. The sequenced CDR3 bases are TGTACCAGCAGCTTGACTGGGGGCTATGCTGAGCAGTTC. This gives the protein CTSSLTGGYAEQF. The entire CDR3 sequence reads CTSSLTGGYAEQFF. Supplemented by reference TRBV4 and TRBJ2-1, the full variable domain reads ETAVFQTPNYHVTQVGNEVSFNCKQTLGHDTMYWYKQDSKKLLKIMFSYNNKQLIVNETVPRRFSPQSSDKAHLNLRIKSVEPEDSAVYLCTSSLTGGYAEQFFGPGTRLTVL.

Concerning this clone itself: Mouse gene names and germline throughout. The covered CDR3 bases are TGTGCCAGCAGCGGGACAGGTCAAAACACCTTGTAC. Translated: CASSGTGQNTLY. The full CDR3 protein reads CASSGTGQNTLYF. The V call is TRBV3, the J call TRBJ2-4; 7 bases fit TRBD1. The read stops 1 residue short of the end of the CDR3; the missing end is completed from the germline J gene. The germline CDR1 and CDR2 sequences are SNHLY and FYNGKV (reference sequence). The length of the CDR3 is 13 residues. V dropped 5 bases and J dropped 1; count of bases not matched to a gene: 0.

Concerning this clone itself: The genes and germline here are from mouse. With the read ending 1 residue before the CDR3 end, the germline J gene is used to fill in that end. The chain employs TRBV13-2 and TRBJ2-1; 10 positions match TRBD1. V lost 3 bases, J lost 3 bases, and 0 bases stayed unmatched. The CDR3 is 14 residues long. The germline gives CDR1 NNHNN, CDR2 SYGAGS (reference sequence). Incomplete CDR3 DNA: TGTGCCAGCGGTGGACAGGGGGCCTATGCTGAGCAGTTC. Amino acids: CASGGQGAYAEQF. The full CDR3 protein reads CASGGQGAYAEQFF.

Turning to this clone: Genes and germline are mouse. The read gets to within 1 residue of the CDR3 end, and the germline J gene fills in the rest. The chain recombines TRBV23 with TRBJ1-4. The CDR3 loop spans 13 amino acids. The germline CDR1 and CDR2 sequences are KGHTA and FQNQQP. The CDR3 sequence is CSSSQFSNERLFF. CDR3 bases read: TGCTCCAGCAGTCAATTTTCCAACGAAAGATTATTT.

On this clone itself: The genes are named according to mouse. The sequenced fragment ends 1 residue before the CDR3 boundary, so the rest is inferred from the germline J gene. The rearrangement uses TRBV3 and TRBJ2-4; TRBD2 aligns across 11 bases. CDR1 and CDR2 from the germline V gene are SNHLY and FYNGKV (reference sequence). V shed 5 bases, J shed 1 base, and the junction held 5 bases outside the gene matches. The CDR3 extends over 16 amino acids. CDR3 DNA (partial): TGTGCCAGCAGCCCCCGGACTGGGGGGCGTCAAAACACCTTGTAC. As protein: CASSPRTGGRQNTLY. The full CDR3 protein reads CASSPRTGGRQNTLYF. Filled out from reference TRBV3 and TRBJ2-4, the complete variable domain reads GPKVLQIPSHQIIDMGQMVTLNCDPVSNHLYFYWYKQILGQQMEFLVNFYNGKVMEKSKLFKDQFSVERPDGSYFTLKIQPTALEDSAVYFCASSPRTGGRQNTLYFGAGTRLSVL.

This clone was seen only a few times. Here the gene names and germline are mouse. The read terminates 1 residue ahead of where the CDR3 ends, so the germline J gene completes it. V and J are TRBV26 and TRBJ2-7; weak D call: TRBD1 (6 bases). This CDR3 spans 12 amino acids. Germline CDR1 is KGHPV and CDR2 is FQNQEV (reference sequence). The ends were cut back, 2 bases at V and 5 bases at J, with 7 bases in the middle. The CDR3 reads CASSLAGDEQYF. The CDR3 bases that were read are TGTGCCAGCAGTCTGGCAGGGGATGAACAGTAC.

This clone was picked up a small number of times. Gene names refer to mouse genes. The read terminates 1 residue before the CDR3 end, so the remaining end is supplied by the germline J gene. J is TRBJ2-1 and V is TRBV12-1; TRBD2 agrees at 11 bases. In germline, CDR1 is SGHSN, CDR2 HYEKVE. After removal of 3 bases from V and 6 bases from J, the junction contained 6 bases not matched to a gene. The CDR3 runs 15 residues. The covered CDR3 bases are TGTGCCAGCTCTTTCGGGACTGGGGGTTTTGCTGAGCAGTTC. It yields the protein CASSFGTGGFAEQF. The whole CDR3 reads CASSFGTGGFAEQFF. Together with reference TRBV12-1 and TRBJ2-1, the CDR3 gives the full variable domain: DSGVVQSPRHIIKEKGGRSVLTCIPISGHSNVVWYQQTLGKELKFLIQHYEKVERDKGFLPSRFSVQQFDDYHSEMNMSALELEDSAMYFCASSFGTGGFAEQFFGPGTRLTVL.

Note on this clone: All gene names here are mouse names. The read ends 1 residue early relative to the CDR3; the germline J gene fills the gap. The rearrangement links TRBV15 to TRBJ2-4, with 9 positions matching TRBD2. Trimming at V came to 0 bases and at J to 3 bases, leaving 4 bases not matched to a gene. Per germline, CDR1 SGHND and CDR2 FRSKSL. The CDR3 runs to 16 residues. The sequenced part of the CDR3 DNA is TGTGCCAGCAGTTTAGCTGGGGGGGCGCGCCAAAACACCTTGTAC. The encoded protein is CASSLAGGARQNTLY. In full, the CDR3 is CASSLAGGARQNTLYF.

This clone was picked up one time. Gene names follow the mouse nomenclature. The read falls 1 residue short of the CDR3 end, and the missing part is taken from the germline J gene. The chain recombines TRBV26 with TRBJ2-4, with 7 bases that match TRBD1. Germline V gene lookup returns CDR1 KGHPV and CDR2 FQNQEV (reference sequence). This CDR3 spans 12 amino acids. V lost 8 bases and J lost 6; bases outside the gene matches: 5. CDR3 sequence: CASGTEGNTLYF. CDR3 DNA, as far as it was read: TGTGCCAGCGGGACAGAAGGGAACACCTTGTAC.

In regard to this clone: Germline and genes: mouse. The CDR3 is cut off 1 residue early in the read; its end comes from the germline J gene. The chain employs TRBV26 and TRBJ2-1; 12 positions agree with TRBD2. J was trimmed by 1 base and V by 3 bases; bases with no gene match: 4. The germline gives CDR1 KGHPV, CDR2 FQNQEV (reference sequence). This CDR3 has 17 residues. This CDR3 reads CASSLPGTGGNYAEQFF. CDR3 DNA, as far as it was read: TGTGCCAGCAGTCTCCCCGGGACTGGGGGGAACTATGCTGAGCAGTTC.

This clone was recorded a few times. Germline and genes here are mouse. The read ends 1 residue early relative to the CDR3; the germline J gene fills the gap. The rearrangement uses TRBV31 and TRBJ2-7, with 12 bases matching TRBD2. The CDR3 has 14 amino acids. Germline CDR1 GKSSPN, CDR2 SITVG. The V and J ends lost 0 bases and 5 bases, in that order; junction bases with no gene match: 2. The covered CDR3 bases are TGTGCCTGGAGTCTAAGGGACTGGGGGGATGAACAGTAC. It is translated as CAWSLRDWGDEQY. The whole CDR3 protein reads CAWSLRDWGDEQYF. The variable domain in full, with the rest retrieved from reference TRBV31 and TRBJ2-7, is AQTIHQWPVAEIKAVGSPLSLGCTIKGKSSPNLYWYWQATGGTLQQLFYSITVGQVESVVQLNLSASRPKDDQFILSTEKLLLSHSGFYLCAWSLRDWGDEQYFGPGTRLTVL.